The text below deals with one T cell receptor beta chain. The age range of participants was about 18 to 95 years, with residence in about two dozen US areas. In the source study's methods: Nucleated cell counts were estimated from reference gene primer amplification. The table came from immunoSEQ multiplex PCR; TCRdb's copy has only in-frame clones and leaves some out. The DNA gave D and trimming, while V, J and clone size come from that table. Among roughly 300,000 clones listed, roughly 90% were seen once. The sample is drawn from a study of blood T cell repertoires in COVID-19. Study as a whole: There were acute and convalescent COVID-19 samples, and they came from the United States, Italy and Spain. Sources were T cells, B-cell-depleted T cells, or PBMCs; the material itself was cDNA or gDNA.

Per the germline V gene, CDR1 is GTSNPN and CDR2 is SVGIG (reference sequence). V lost 0 bases and J lost 8, with 13 bases in between. The CDR3 runs 13 residues. The sequenced material came from PBMCs or T cells enriched from blood (not recorded which). The sequence derives from a woman aged 35 to 49 with acute COVID-19. The chain employs TRBV30 and TRBJ1-2; a possible D gene is TRBD1 (5 bases). The CDR3 nucleotides read TGTGCCTGGAGTGTAATAGGGCCAGGGGGCTACACCTTC. It yields the protein CAWSVIGPGGYTF.